This T cell receptor beta chain was observed in a study of identifying expanded T cells in peripheral blood. Whole-study findings and limits: Technical replicates showed roughly 1.2 changed clones; around 2 weeks roughly 18; four weeks 19. Roughly two-week clone count variance significantly increased as total template count grew.

No infections or other immune events were documented during collection. Libraries were prepared by immunoSEQ multiplex PCR; TCRdb keeps only in-frame clonotypes and omits some of them. The top ten hold roughly a fifth of the sample, which has about 81,000 clones, roughly 84% seen once. In its sample, this clone was seen once. Its matching antigen is unknown. This CDR3 is built from 15 residues. The V end was cut by 2 bases, the J end by 1 base, with 11 bases between. Per germline, CDR1 MNHEY and CDR2 SVGAGI. Input material: blood. V and J are TRBV6-5 and TRBJ1-1, with D possibly TRBD1 on 5 matching bases. This TCR was sampled from a person between 18 and 70 years old in good health. The CDR3 loop reads CASSYIGGENTEAFF. In DNA, the CDR3 is TGTGCCAGCAGTTACATCGGAGGGGAGAACACTGAAGCTTTCTTT.